This T cell receptor beta chain was observed in a study of blood T cell repertoires in COVID-19. Study at large: The analysed material was cDNA or gDNA that came from T cells, B-cell-depleted T cells, or PBMCs.

Germline V gene data show CDR1 as LNHDA and CDR2 as SQIVND (reference sequence). The J segment lost 8 bases and the V segment lost 3 bases, leaving 8 bases of the junction unmatched. The CDR3 contains 16 residues. Generated by immunoSEQ multiplex PCR, the TCRdb table keeps only in-frame clones and is missing some. The profile shows 130,000 or so clones, 70% to 90% of them singletons. Sequencing was done on a sample of peripheral blood. The J gene is TRBJ2-1, the V gene TRBV19; 12 nucleotides align to TRBD1. This TCR was sampled from a woman aged 55-69 years with acute or convalescent COVID-19. CDR3 in amino acids: CASSIPGTGGGDEQFF. CDR3 bases: TGTGCCAGTAGTATCCCCGGGACAGGGGGCGGAGATGAGCAGTTCTTC.